These 12 T cell receptor beta chains originate from one sample sequenced in a study of regulatory T cells in long-lasting Graves disease. The time point is: persistent/refractory GD, antithyroid drugs over 5 years with positive TRAb. From PBMCs, RNA was extracted and then used to make the TCR library. According to the study, TCR beta libraries were built with iRepertoire HTBI primers and CDR3-region Arm-PCR. Each CDR3 protein gets one entry after TCRdb re-called the multiplex PCR reads with MiXCR. The sample records a few hundred thousand distinct CDR3 sequences, about 25% being singletons. Sequences were derived from peripheral blood mononuclear cells (PBMCs), sampled when the disease was refractory, from a patient treated with antithyroid drugs. The receptors derive from a female donor with Graves disease.

V usage is TRBV20-1 and J usage is TRBJ1-5; D unclear. The germline gives CDR1 DFQATT, CDR2 SNEGSKA (reference sequence). This CDR3 region has 13 residues. Trimming removed 4 bases from V and 9 bases from J, with 16 bases in between. Written as DNA, the CDR3 is TGCAGTGCTAAGCCCGGGTCCCCGGGGCCCCAGCATTTT. It encodes CSAKPGSPGPQHF.

This clonotype was detected only a few times. This chain links TRBV29-1 with TRBJ2-5; a weak D match, TRBD1 (6 bases). The ends were cut back, 6 bases at V and 4 bases at J, with 18 bases in the middle. The CDR3 is made up of 14 amino acids. Germline V CDR1 and CDR2: SQVTM, ANQGSEA. CDR3 sequence (DNA): TGCAGCGTAGAGGCGTGGCAGGGGAGAGAGACCCAGTACTTC. Its translation is CSVEAWQGRETQYF.

This clonotype was detected many times. The chain carries TRBV6-9 and TRBJ2-7, with a weak D call TRBD2 (5 bases). The CDR3 consists of 15 residues. V lost 8 bases and J 5 bases, leaving 22 bases between the germline ends. Germline CDR1 reads MNHGY; CDR2 reads SVAAGI. The CDR3 nucleotides read TGTGCCAGCTGTTTACGGGGAGACCCCGCCCACGAGCAGTACTTC. Protein sequence: CASCLRGDPAHEQYF.

This clonotype was seen more than once but under ten times. The gene calls are TRBV5-1 and TRBJ1-1, with a possible D match to TRBD1 (5 bases). V gave up 4 bases and J gave up 1 base, with 17 bases separating them. CDR3 length equals 16 residues. The germline V gene has CDR1 SGHRS and CDR2 YFSETQ. In DNA form, the CDR3 reads TGCGCCAGCAGCCCCCCCCCCGGACAATCGAACACTGAAGCTTTCTTT. Amino acid sequence: CASSPPPGQSNTEAFF.

This clonotype was seen just once. The rearrangement joins TRBV6-1 to TRBJ2-1; TRBD2 agrees at 12 bases. The CDR3 spans 15 residues. The V and J ends lost 6 bases and 7 bases, in that order; junction bases with no gene match: 7. Germline CDR1 is MNHNS and CDR2 is SASEGT. CDR3 nucleotide sequence: TGTGCCAGCAGCCGGCTAGCGGGAGGGAGAAATGAGCAGTTCTTC. Its translation: CASSRLAGGRNEQFF.

This clonotype was recorded a few times. The chain is built from TRBV20-1 and TRBJ1-1, with D maybe TRBD1 (6 bases). Per the germline V gene, CDR1 is DFQATT and CDR2 is SNEGSKA (reference sequence). Trimming left V 5 bases short and J 4 bases short, with 11 bases between. The CDR3 sequence is 12 residues long. Written as DNA, the CDR3 is TGCAGTGCTCGACGGACAGTCACTGAAGCTTTCTTT. The encoded protein is CSARRTVTEAFF.

The chain has TRBV20-1 and TRBJ2-7, with D uncertain. V was cut by 0 bases and J by 3 bases, with 18 bases left in between. CDR1 DFQATT and CDR2 SNEGSKA come from the germline V gene (reference sequence). The CDR3 is 16 residues long. The CDR3, as DNA: TGCAGTGCTAGAGATACCACCCCGGCTTCCCTCTACGAGCAGTACTTC. Protein product: CSARDTTPASLYEQYF.

The chain couples TRBV20-1 to TRBJ2-5; D is ambiguous. The CDR3 is 13 residues long. CDR1 DFQATT and CDR2 SNEGSKA come from the germline V gene (reference sequence). Trimming shortened V by 1 base and J by 3 bases, and 9 bases separated the two germline ends. The CDR3 protein is CSARGVGKETQYF. The CDR3 nucleotides read TGCAGTGCTAGAGGGGTCGGTAAAGAGACCCAGTACTTC.

At least ten counts were recorded for this clonotype. V gene TRBV28 combines with J gene TRBJ2-7; 11 positions match TRBD1. J gave up 2 bases and V 4 bases, and 13 bases lay outside the gene matches. This CDR3 spans 18 amino acids. Germline V lookup: CDR1 MDHEN, CDR2 SYDVKM. Here the CDR3 reads CASSSKRTGGISAYEQYF. DNA for the CDR3: TGTGCCAGCAGTTCGAAACGGACAGGGGGCATATCTGCCTACGAGCAGTACTTC.

The rearrangement uses TRBV30 and TRBJ1-2; D is unclear. The V end was cut by 1 base, the J end by 3 bases, with 12 bases between. The V gene's germline CDR1 is GTSNPN and CDR2 SVGIG (reference sequence). The CDR3 covers 14 residues. CDR3 sequence: CAWSDPNVHYGYTF. The CDR3 bases are TGTGCCTGGAGTGACCCAAATGTACACTATGGCTACACCTTC.

This clonotype was counted a few times. This sequence joins TRBV5-1 and TRBJ1-1; the match to TRBD1 covers 9 bases. This CDR3 has 14 residues. In germline, CDR1 is SGHRS, CDR2 YFSETQ. The V segment lost 5 bases and the J segment 4 bases; nucleotides outside the gene matches: 6. Here the CDR3 reads CASRSGQGSTEAFF. In DNA, the CDR3 is TGCGCCAGCAGGTCTGGACAGGGGAGCACTGAAGCTTTCTTT.

Only a few counts were recorded for this clonotype. V is TRBV6-1 and J is TRBJ2-2; D is perhaps TRBD1 (6 bases). V dropped 6 bases and J dropped 2 bases, with 13 bases sitting between them. This CDR3 is built from 15 residues. Germline V gene data show CDR1 as MNHNS and CDR2 as SASEGT. This chain's CDR3 is CASSKSGTNTGELFF. The CDR3 DNA reads as TGTGCCAGCAGCAAATCCGGGACAAACACCGGGGAGCTGTTTTTT.